This T cell receptor beta chain was sequenced for a study of T cell responses to AZD1222 COVID-19 vaccine. The protocol was immunoSEQ multiplex PCR, while the TCRdb copy is restricted to in-frame clones and leaves out a portion. The sample has approximately 93,000 clones; about 89% are singletons. Here the sequenced sample was peripheral blood, taken 28 days after the second AZD1222 dose. The sequence was collected from an adult who received the AZD1222 COVID-19 vaccine.

The CDR3 DNA reads as TGTGCCAGCAGCTTGAGTATGTCTTGGGGTGGCTACACCTTC. Residues: CASSLSMSWGGYTF. The rearrangement links TRBV5-4 to TRBJ1-2; unclear D gene. Germline-derived CDR1 and CDR2 are SGHNT and YYREEE (reference sequence). The CDR3 consists of 14 residues. Trimming removed 1 base at V and 7 bases at J, with 14 bases between.